This entry concerns a single T cell receptor beta chain. The repertoire was sequenced with immunoSEQ multiplex PCR; TCRdb's copy has only in-frame clones and lacks some. This sample has tens of thousands of clones, with 80% to 95% found just once. The data were obtained in a study of OX40 agonist ivuxolimab in advanced cancers. Trimming removed 0 bases from V and 10 bases from J, with 13 bases in between. The CDR3 loop spans 14 amino acids. Germline CDR1 GTSNPN, CDR2 SVGIG (reference sequence). Sequenced here: CD4+ or CD8+ T cells sorted from blood, sampled in a trial of the OX40 agonist ivuxolimab. This chain uses TRBV30 with TRBJ1-6; D unresolved. This TCR came from an adult with an advanced solid tumor such as melanoma, head and neck, liver or kidney cancer. In DNA, the CDR3 is TGTGCCTGGAGTGTAGTCAGCTCAAGCTCACCCCTCCACTTT. This translates into CAWSVVSSSSPLHF.